This entry describes one T cell receptor beta chain. No antigen is known for it. This entry comes from a study of graft-versus-host responses after intestinal transplantation. Whole-study context: Each patient got anti-thymocyte globulin induction, then tacrolimus and steroids for around three years.

Whole-study results and caveats: Subjects displaying graft-donor T cell macrochimerism possessed elevated graft-versus-host to host-versus-graft clonal ratios inside allografts. GvH clones turned up in recipient marrow; some had shown up first in ileum or blood.

Clones were sequenced by immunoSEQ multiplex PCR, and TCRdb holds only the in-frame ones, with some missing. The sample gives 35,000 to 45,000 clones, roughly nine tenths of which show up once; around 4.8% is in the top ten. The receptor was isolated from a human patient who received an intestinal transplant, so some T cells may come from the graft donor. The sample here was PBMCs, taken 524 days after transplant.

CDR3 nucleotides: TGTGCCAGCAGTGGGACAGCTAGGGATGAGCAGTTCTTC. Its translation is CASSGTARDEQFF. The rearrangement uses TRBV2 and TRBJ2-1; a weak D match, TRBD1 (6 bases). Trimming cost V 4 bases and J 8 bases, with 12 bases left between them. This CDR3 comprises 13 residues. CDR1 is SNHLY, CDR2 FYNNEI, per germline. Full variable domain (remainder filled in from reference TRBV2 and TRBJ2-1): EPEVTQTPSHQVTQMGQEVILRCVPISNHLYFYWYRQILGQKVEFLVSFYNNEISEKSEIFDDQFSVERPDGSNFTLKIRSTKLEDSAMYFCASSGTARDEQFFGPGTRLTVL.